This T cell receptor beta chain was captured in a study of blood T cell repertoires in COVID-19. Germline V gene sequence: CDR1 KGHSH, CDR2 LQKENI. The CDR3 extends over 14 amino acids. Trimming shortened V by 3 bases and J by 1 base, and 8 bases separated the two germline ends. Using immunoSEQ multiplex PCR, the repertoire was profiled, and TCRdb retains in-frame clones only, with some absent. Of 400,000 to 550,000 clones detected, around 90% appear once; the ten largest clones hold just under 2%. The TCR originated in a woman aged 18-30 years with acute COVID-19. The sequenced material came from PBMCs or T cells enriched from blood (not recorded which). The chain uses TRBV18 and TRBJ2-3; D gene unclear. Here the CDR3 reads CASSPSSGTDTQYF. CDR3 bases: TGTGCCAGCTCACCTAGCAGCGGCACAGATACGCAGTATTTT.